The T cell receptor (beta chain) under discussion was sequenced for a study of CD8+ T cells in alopecia areata. As the sequencing template, cDNA was produced by extracting RNA and reverse transcribing it. Assay used: immunoSEQ multiplex PCR; TCRdb lists only in-frame clones, some missing. The table includes over 25,000 clones, 70% to 80% detected once. Points on this clone: Its antigen is undetermined.

General study points: Scalp lesions, especially in alopecia totalis/universalis, had higher clonality than normal scalp. In scalp samples, resident alphabeta T cells of normal skin are also sequenced.

V lost 6 bases, J lost 5 bases, and 8 bases stayed unmatched. The CDR3 sequence is 14 residues long. This sequence joins TRBV23-1 and TRBJ2-5; 8 positions match TRBD1. TRBV23-1 is given ORF status, its function remaining uncertain. The sample taken for sequencing was NKG2D-low CD8+ T cells sorted from blood. The receptor was derived from a human donor with alopecia areata. The CDR3 DNA reads as TGCGCCAGCAGAGACCCAGGGGGCTTGGAGACCCAGTACTTC. This codes for CASRDPGGLETQYF.